This T cell receptor (beta chain) emerged from a study of early T cells in non-severe SARS-CoV-2 infection. Background on the study: The input, bulk RNA from unsorted whole blood, was sequenced, and chains were unpaired.

Unique molecular identifier tags were affixed to discrete cDNA molecules. TCRdb fed the 5' RACE reads into MiXCR, producing one record per CDR3 protein. The top ten clones hold approximately 5.9% of a sample with 65,000 to 70,000 distinct CDR3 sequences, 11% of them seen once. This clonotype was seen at least ten times. Its antigen is unidentified. Study-level findings and limits: Lookups in VDJdb leaned toward anti-spike CD8 responses and missed private and CD4 specificities.

Sequenced material: whole blood. The receptor's source is an adult who was a healthcare worker with PCR-confirmed SARS-CoV-2 infection or an uninfected control (not recorded which).

The CDR3 DNA follows: TGTGCCAGCAGTGAAGCCTGGGACTACTACAATGAGCAGTTCTTC. Translation gives CASSEAWDYYNEQFF. The rearrangement uses TRBV2 and TRBJ2-1; 7 bases are a match to TRBD2. The junction had 2 bases not matched to a gene; V was cut back by 0 bases and J by 3 bases. This CDR3 has 15 amino acids. The germline CDR1 and CDR2 sequences are SNHLY and FYNNEI.